This T cell receptor beta chain was documented in a study of regulatory T cells in long-lasting Graves disease. The overall study: Graves' patients, newly diagnosed, had taken antithyroid drugs under 3 months.

CDR3 regions were amplified by Arm-PCR using iRepertoire HTBI primers to build TCR beta libraries. Using its own MiXCR run on the multiplex PCR reads, TCRdb lists one record per CDR3 protein. Of approximately 540,000 distinct CDR3 sequences listed, approximately 12% are singletons. Germline V gene sequence: CDR1 DFQATT, CDR2 SNEGSKA (reference sequence). The length of the CDR3 is 16 residues. V was pared by 0 bases and J by 6 bases, with 6 bases of the junction left unmatched. This clonotype appeared a few times. The time point is: newly diagnosed GD, antithyroid drugs for less than 3 months. Preparation of the TCR library used RNA extracted from PBMCs. These data were also reused for a study on T cells in Graves' hyperthyroidism and ophthalmopathy. This second report adds: Uncontrolled infection, other autoimmune disease, pregnancy or lactation excluded patients.

The sequence was obtained from a woman under 40 with Graves disease. Material: peripheral blood mononuclear cells (PBMCs), obtained at new diagnosis, from a patient treated with antithyroid drugs. The chain joins TRBV20-1 to TRBJ2-1, with 12 bases lining up with TRBD2. CDR3 loop: CSARDPLAGGPNEQFF. CDR3 sequence (DNA): TGCAGTGCTAGAGATCCTCTAGCGGGAGGGCCCAATGAGCAGTTCTTC.